This T cell receptor (beta chain) was documented in a study of blood T cell repertoires in COVID-19 (TCRdb year 2020). In terms of the full investigation: Collaborator samples came from the United States, Italy and Spain and covered acute and convalescent phases of COVID-19. Where available, HLA class I and class II types were obtained from metadata supplied by the sample provider rather than from assay-based typing. The repertoires were released in a freely available public database meant as a resource for research on the immune response to SARS-CoV-2. The sample metadata nearly always contained a de-identified subject ID, COVID-19 status, age in years and sex. Deeply sampled blood TCRbeta repertoires from subjects exposed to, actively infected with, or recovered from COVID-19 were included in the dataset. The samples were drawn from the first 160 participants of the ongoing ImmuneRACE study and from 950 to 1,500 subjects provided by 6 global collaborators. The prospective study material was composed of cDNA or gDNA derived from T cells, B-cell-depleted T cells, or PBMCs.

The junction carries 12 bases between V and J, which are trimmed by 6 bases and 0 bases respectively. The germline V gene (reference sequence) gives CDR1 as LNHDA and CDR2 as SQIVND. The CDR3 holds 15 amino acids from the cysteine to the phenylalanine. Solely the CDR3 DNA is kept, with 45 bases framed from the first base. TCRbeta CDR3 regions were amplified from genomic DNA using the immunoSEQ Assay, a bias-controlled multiplex PCR. The authors' pipeline ran thus. Nucleated cell counts per sample were estimated from amplification of reference gene primers within the assay. Sequence reads were collapsed and filtered to measure the absolute abundance of every unique TCRbeta CDR3 rearrangement. For each sample, productive Simpson clonality was calculated as the square root of Simpson's diversity index across productive rearrangements. In its TCRdb copy, this immuneACCESS table keeps in-frame sequences only and misses some clones. Where compared with another copy, unresolved V genes explain less than half of these, and the others have no known cause. V and J calls and clone size are those listed in that table; D and trimming were worked out from the DNA. This sample lists approximately 74,000 clones; more than 80% were detected once. The ten biggest clones cover around 5% of the sample.

Points the paper makes about the study in general: Clinical and demographic metadata were provided uncurated, with the amount varying by source and participant.

A note on this clone: Its antigen is not yet known. Base qualities are not at hand, and no much larger clone is one base apart.

Each collaborating institution followed its own protocols to collect whole blood in K2EDTA tubes. For TCRbeta analysis, collaborator samples were shipped as frozen whole blood, as isolated PBMCs, or as DNA extracted from either sample type. The V gene is TRBV19 and the J gene is TRBJ1-5; the D segment could be TRBD1, given 6 matching bases. This receptor was identified in a woman of 80 years or more with active or convalescent COVID-19. Sequencing was carried out using peripheral blood. The CDR3 reads CASRGQIGSNQPQHF. The DNA is as follows: TGTGCCAGTAGAGGACAGATCGGTAGCAATCAGCCCCAGCATTTT. With the portions outside the CDR3 filled from the reference TRBV19 and TRBJ1-5 genes, the complete variable region becomes DGGITQSPKYLFRKEGQNVTLSCEQNLNHDAMYWYRQDPGQGLRLIYYSQIVNDFQKGDIAEGYSVSREKKESFPLTVTSAQKNPTAFYLCASRGQIGSNQPQHFGDGTRLSIL.